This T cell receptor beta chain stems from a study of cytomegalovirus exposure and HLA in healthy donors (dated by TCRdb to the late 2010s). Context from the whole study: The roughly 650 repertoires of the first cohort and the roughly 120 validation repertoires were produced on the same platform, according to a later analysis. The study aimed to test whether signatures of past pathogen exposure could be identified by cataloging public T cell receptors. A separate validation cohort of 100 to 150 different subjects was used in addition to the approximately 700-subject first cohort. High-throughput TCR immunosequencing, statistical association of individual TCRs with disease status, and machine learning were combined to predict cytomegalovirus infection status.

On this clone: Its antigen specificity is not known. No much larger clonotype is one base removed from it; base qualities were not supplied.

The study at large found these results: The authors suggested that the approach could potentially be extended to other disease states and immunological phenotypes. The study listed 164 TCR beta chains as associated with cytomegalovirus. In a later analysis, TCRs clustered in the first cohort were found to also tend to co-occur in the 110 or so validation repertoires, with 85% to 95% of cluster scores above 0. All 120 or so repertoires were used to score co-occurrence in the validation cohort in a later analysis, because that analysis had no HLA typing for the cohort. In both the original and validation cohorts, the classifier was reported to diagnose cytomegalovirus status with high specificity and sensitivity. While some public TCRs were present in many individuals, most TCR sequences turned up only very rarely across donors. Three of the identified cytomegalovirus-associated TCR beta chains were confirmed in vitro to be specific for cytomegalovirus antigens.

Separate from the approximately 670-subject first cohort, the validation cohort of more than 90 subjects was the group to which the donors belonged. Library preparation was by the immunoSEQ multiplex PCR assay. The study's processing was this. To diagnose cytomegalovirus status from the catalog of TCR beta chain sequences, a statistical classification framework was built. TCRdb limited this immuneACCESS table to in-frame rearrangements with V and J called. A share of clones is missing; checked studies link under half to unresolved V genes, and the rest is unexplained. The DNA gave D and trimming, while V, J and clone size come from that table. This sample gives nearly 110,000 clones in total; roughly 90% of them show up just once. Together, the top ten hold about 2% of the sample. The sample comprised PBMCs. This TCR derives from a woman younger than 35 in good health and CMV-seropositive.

The CDR3 in this case is CASSVGQGQSGYTF. The bases read TGTGCCAGCAGCGTGGGACAGGGTCAGAGTGGCTACACCTTC. Recombination linked TRBV9 to TRBJ1-2, and 9 junctional nucleotides match TRBD1. Its CDR3 holds 14 amino acids, cysteine through phenylalanine. Just the 42-base CDR3 DNA is kept, in frame starting at base 1. CDR1 is given as SGDLS and CDR2 as YYNGEE, both from the germline V gene. Trimming takes 2 bases off V and 7 bases off J; junction bases not matched to a gene: 6.